The clone carrying this T cell receptor beta chain was observed many times. CDR3 regions of TCR beta were amplified from RNA transcripts. Amplification began with first-round RT-PCR using HTBI primers, then second-round multiplex PCR was performed. TCRdb re-derived calls from the multiplex PCR reads in MiXCR, one entry per CDR3 protein. The table has about 400,000 distinct CDR3 sequences, about 18% seen once; the top ten hold around 1.6%. This sample is part of a study of Graves' ophthalmopathy and Graves' hyperthyroidism. This clonotype originated in a woman between 18 and 29 years old with Graves' ophthalmopathy. Sequencing was performed on peripheral blood.

The CDR3 region has the DNA TGTGCCAGTAGTATAGATGGAGCGGATAGCAATCAGCCCCAGCATTTT. This sequence encodes CASSIDGADSNQPQHF. The chain joins TRBV19 to TRBJ1-5; D is uncertain. The CDR3 runs 16 residues. Deletions cut 0 bases from V and 0 bases from J, with 9 bases between. CDR1 LNHDA and CDR2 SQIVND come from the germline V gene (reference sequence).